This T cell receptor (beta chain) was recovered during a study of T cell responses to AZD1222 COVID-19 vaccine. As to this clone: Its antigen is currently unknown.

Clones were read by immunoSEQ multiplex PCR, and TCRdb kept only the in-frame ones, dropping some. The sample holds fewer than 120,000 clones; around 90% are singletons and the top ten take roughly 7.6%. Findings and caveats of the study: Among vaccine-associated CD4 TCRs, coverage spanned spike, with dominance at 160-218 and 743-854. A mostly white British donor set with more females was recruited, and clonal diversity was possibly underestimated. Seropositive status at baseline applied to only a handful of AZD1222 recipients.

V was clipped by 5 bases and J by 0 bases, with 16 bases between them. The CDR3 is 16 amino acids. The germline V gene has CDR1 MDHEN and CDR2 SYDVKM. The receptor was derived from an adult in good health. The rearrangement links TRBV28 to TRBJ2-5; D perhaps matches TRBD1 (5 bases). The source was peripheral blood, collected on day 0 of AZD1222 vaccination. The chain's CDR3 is CASSPIMGQYQETQYF. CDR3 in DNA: TGTGCCAGCAGTCCTATTATGGGGCAATACCAAGAGACCCAGTACTTC.